One TCR beta chain is described in this entry. Recruits, aged roughly 18 to 95 years, lived in under 25 US areas. Donors in Cohort 3 counted as recovered after two negative PCRs, clearance, or symptom resolution. The data belong to a study of blood T cell repertoires in COVID-19. Study-level background: Sites in the United States, Italy and Spain provided acute and convalescent COVID-19 samples.

Per the original methods: Counts of nucleated cells, estimated from reference gene primer amplification, were obtained. Data came from immunoSEQ multiplex PCR; TCRdb stores just in-frame clones and leaves some out. V, J and clone size derive from that table, while D and trimming were established from the DNA sequence. This sample has 200,000 to 250,000 clones, with 84% found just once. The V gene lost 4 bases and the J gene lost 2 bases, with 15 bases spanning the gap. Germline CDR1 is SGDLS and CDR2 is YYNGEE. This CDR3 region has 15 residues. This sequence originates from a woman between 40 and 50 years old who had recovered from COVID-19. Source material: PBMCs or T cells enriched from blood (not recorded which). The gene calls are TRBV9 and TRBJ2-5, with a possible D match to TRBD2 (5 bases). The DNA for the CDR3 is TGTGCCAGCAGCCCGACTGGCACGGGGCAAGAGACCCAGTACTTC. Protein sequence: CASSPTGTGQETQYF.